This is a list of T cell receptor beta chains from one sample in a study of Ad26.COV2.S vaccination and SARS-CoV-2 variants. Libraries were prepared by immunoSEQ multiplex PCR; TCRdb keeps only in-frame clonotypes and omits some of them. The table records about 410,000 clones, around nine tenths of them present only once. The sequenced sample was peripheral blood, obtained in a trial of Ad26.COV2.S vaccine versus placebo. The receptors shown here come from a person aged 18-65 years who received the Ad26.COV2.S COVID-19 vaccine or a placebo. Both conserved end residues are part of each CDR3. D genes are given only for firm matches. Clone size is stated in some rows and not others, as once, few, many or a class when expanded.

j_gene: TRBJ2-6; v_gene: TRBV7-9; abundance: .; d_gene: .; CDR3aa: CASSLVVSGANVLTF; CDR3nt: TGTGCCAGCAGCTTAGTGGTCTCTGGGGCCAACGTCCTGACTTTC
j_gene: TRBJ2-6; v_gene: TRBV3-1/TRBV3-2; abundance: .; d_gene: .; CDR3aa: CASSQGPTGSGANVLTF; CDR3nt: TGTGCCAGCAGCCAAGGCCCAACAGGGTCTGGGGCCAACGTCCTGACTTTC
j_gene: TRBJ1-2; v_gene: TRBV5-4; abundance: .; d_gene: TRBD1; CDR3aa: CASSFGTGGIYGYTF; CDR3nt: TGTGCCAGCAGCTTTGGGACAGGGGGTATCTATGGCTACACCTTC
j_gene: TRBJ2-7; v_gene: TRBV27; abundance: .; d_gene: .; CDR3aa: CASSLSAGFAYEQYF; CDR3nt: TGTGCCAGCAGTTTATCGGCGGGATTCGCCTACGAGCAGTACTTC
j_gene: TRBJ2-1; v_gene: TRBV5-4; abundance: once; d_gene: .; CDR3aa: CASAAANDEQFF; CDR3nt: TGTGCCAGCGCGGCAGCTAACGATGAGCAGTTCTTC
j_gene: TRBJ2-7; v_gene: TRBV30; abundance: .; d_gene: .; CDR3aa: CAWNKKGGTYEQYF; CDR3nt: TGTGCCTGGAACAAAAAAGGGGGAACCTACGAGCAGTACTTC
j_gene: TRBJ2-1; v_gene: TRBV28; abundance: .; d_gene: .; CDR3aa: CASSLRLYNEQFF; CDR3nt: TGTGCCAGCAGTTTACGACTATACAATGAGCAGTTCTTC
j_gene: TRBJ2-3; v_gene: TRBV4-1; abundance: .; d_gene: .; CDR3aa: CASSRAGFSTDTQYF; CDR3nt: TGCGCCAGCAGCCGAGCGGGTTTTAGCACAGATACGCAGTATTTT
j_gene: TRBJ2-3; v_gene: TRBV6-2/TRBV6-3; abundance: .; d_gene: .; CDR3aa: CASSLGHTDTQYF; CDR3nt: TGTGCCAGCAGTTTAGGACACACAGATACGCAGTATTTT
j_gene: TRBJ1-6; v_gene: TRBV6-5; abundance: .; d_gene: .; CDR3aa: CASTARGIHHSPLHF; CDR3nt: TGTGCCAGCACGGCAAGGGGGATACATCATTCACCCCTCCACTTT
j_gene: TRBJ2-5; v_gene: TRBV6-4; abundance: .; d_gene: .; CDR3aa: CASPVGRKETQYF; CDR3nt: TGTGCCAGCCCTGTTGGACGGAAAGAGACCCAGTACTTC
j_gene: TRBJ2-2; v_gene: TRBV28; abundance: .; d_gene: TRBD1; CDR3aa: CASSVPGQGAIGELFF; CDR3nt: TGTGCCAGCAGTGTTCCGGGACAGGGGGCCATCGGGGAGCTGTTTTTT
j_gene: TRBJ2-3; v_gene: TRBV6-5; abundance: .; d_gene: .; CDR3aa: CASSYSGGYTDTQYF; CDR3nt: TGTGCCAGCAGTTACTCTGGGGGCTACACAGATACGCAGTATTTT
j_gene: TRBJ2-3; v_gene: TRBV5-1; abundance: .; d_gene: TRBD2; CDR3aa: CASSRSGLAFSTDTQYF; CDR3nt: TGCGCCAGCAGCCGGTCGGGACTAGCGTTCAGCACAGATACGCAGTATTTT
j_gene: TRBJ1-2; v_gene: TRBV7-3; abundance: .; d_gene: .; CDR3aa: CASSPGLNYGYTF; CDR3nt: TGTGCCAGCAGCCCCGGGCTAAACTATGGCTACACCTTC
j_gene: TRBJ1-3; v_gene: TRBV11-2; abundance: .; d_gene: .; CDR3aa: CASSLSIQNTIYF; CDR3nt: TGTGCCAGCAGCTTGTCGATCCAAAACACCATATATTTT
j_gene: TRBJ2-7; v_gene: TRBV10-3; abundance: few; d_gene: TRBD2; CDR3aa: CATLAGRSSYEQYF; CDR3nt: TGTGCCACCCTAGCGGGCAGAAGCTCCTACGAGCAGTACTTC
j_gene: TRBJ2-1; v_gene: TRBV5-6; abundance: .; d_gene: TRBD1; CDR3aa: CASSFTGGNEQFF; CDR3nt: TGTGCCAGCAGCTTTACAGGGGGCAATGAGCAGTTCTTC
j_gene: TRBJ2-1; v_gene: TRBV7-9; abundance: .; d_gene: TRBD1; CDR3aa: CASSQGTANNEQFF; CDR3nt: TGTGCCAGCAGCCAAGGGACAGCGAACAATGAGCAGTTCTTC
j_gene: TRBJ2-5; v_gene: TRBV6-4; abundance: .; d_gene: TRBD1; CDR3aa: CASSDLQGETQYF; CDR3nt: TGTGCCAGCAGTGACTTACAGGGGGAGACCCAGTACTTC
j_gene: TRBJ1-5; v_gene: TRBV3-1/TRBV3-2; abundance: medium-sized; d_gene: .; CDR3aa: CASSSGGASGQPQHF; CDR3nt: TGTGCCAGCAGCTCGGGGGGCGCCTCGGGTCAGCCCCAGCATTTT
j_gene: TRBJ2-7; v_gene: TRBV4-1; abundance: .; d_gene: .; CDR3aa: CASSPGRVVALREQYF; CDR3nt: TGCGCCAGCAGCCCCGGAAGAGTGGTAGCTCTGCGCGAGCAGTACTTC
j_gene: TRBJ2-1; v_gene: TRBV29-1; abundance: .; d_gene: .; CDR3aa: CSEMGDPNDEQFF; CDR3nt: TGCAGCGAAATGGGGGACCCGAACGATGAGCAGTTCTTC
j_gene: TRBJ2-5; v_gene: TRBV20-1; abundance: .; d_gene: .; CDR3aa: CSAGGETQYF; CDR3nt: TGCAGTGCTGGGGGGGAGACCCAGTACTTC
j_gene: TRBJ2-1; v_gene: TRBV28; abundance: .; d_gene: TRBD2; CDR3aa: CASLAGGLYNEQFF; CDR3nt: TGTGCCAGCCTAGCGGGAGGTCTCTACAATGAGCAGTTCTTC
j_gene: TRBJ1-5; v_gene: TRBV7-9; abundance: .; d_gene: .; CDR3aa: CASSRVGEPRSNQPQHF; CDR3nt: TGTGCCAGCAGCCGTGTGGGGGAGCCTCGTAGCAATCAGCCCCAGCATTTT
j_gene: TRBJ1-6; v_gene: TRBV28; abundance: few; d_gene: .; CDR3aa: CASSLFSSPLHF; CDR3nt: TGTGCCAGCAGTTTATTTAGTTCACCCCTCCACTTT
j_gene: TRBJ2-7; v_gene: TRBV5-5; abundance: .; d_gene: .; CDR3aa: CASSAGQVTGSYEQYF; CDR3nt: TGTGCCAGCAGCGCGGGTCAGGTGACAGGCTCCTACGAGCAGTACTTC
j_gene: TRBJ2-3; v_gene: TRBV6-2/TRBV6-3; abundance: .; d_gene: .; CDR3aa: CASSYKGADTQYF; CDR3nt: TGTGCCAGCAGTTACAAGGGGGCAGATACGCAGTATTTT
j_gene: TRBJ2-7; v_gene: TRBV28; abundance: .; d_gene: .; CDR3aa: CASSLSSTGGYEQYF; CDR3nt: TGTGCCAGCAGTTTATCATCGACCGGCGGCTACGAGCAGTACTTC